This entry concerns a single T cell receptor beta chain. The method was immunoSEQ multiplex PCR; TCRdb's version includes in-frame clones alone and lacks a portion of them. Here the sample spans more than 150,000 clones, roughly 72% being singletons. The sample comes from a study of cytotoxic CD8 clonotypes in ibrutinib-treated CLL. Study in general: Overall, around 25 responses were partial and 2 complete; following median roughly 70 months, roughly 14 patients stayed remitted and about twelve progressed. The taking of response samples occurred after a median roughly twelve months of treatment, with a range of 6 to 36. Each sample contained, on average, under 260,000 productive templates and nearly 95,000 productive rearrangements.

The sample in question was PBMCs, obtained after 24 months of ibrutinib treatment. The source of this sequence is a human donor with chronic lymphocytic leukemia.

The CDR3, as DNA: TGTGCCAGCAGCTTCGGGACAGGGGGCGATACGCAGTATTTT. Its protein is CASSFGTGGDTQYF. The rearrangement joins TRBV9 to TRBJ2-3; 12 bases are shared with TRBD1. The CDR3 length is 14 residues. The V gene's germline CDR1 is SGDLS and CDR2 YYNGEE. V was clipped by 4 bases and J by 6 bases; unmatched bases: 3.